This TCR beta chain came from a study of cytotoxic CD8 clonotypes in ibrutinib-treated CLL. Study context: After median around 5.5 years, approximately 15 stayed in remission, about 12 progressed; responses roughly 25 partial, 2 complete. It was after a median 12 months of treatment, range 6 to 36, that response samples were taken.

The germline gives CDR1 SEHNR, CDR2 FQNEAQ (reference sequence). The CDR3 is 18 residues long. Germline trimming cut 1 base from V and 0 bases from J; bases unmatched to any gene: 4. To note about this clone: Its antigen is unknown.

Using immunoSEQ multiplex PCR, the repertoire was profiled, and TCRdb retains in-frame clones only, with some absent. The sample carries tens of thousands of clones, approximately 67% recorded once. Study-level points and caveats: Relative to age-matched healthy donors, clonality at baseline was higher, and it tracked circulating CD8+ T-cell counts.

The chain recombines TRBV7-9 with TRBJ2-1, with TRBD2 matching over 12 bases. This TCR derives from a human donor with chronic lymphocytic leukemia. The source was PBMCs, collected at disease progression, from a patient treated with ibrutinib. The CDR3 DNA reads TGTGCCAGCAGCTTAGGAGGACTAGCGGGGAGCTCCTACAATGAGCAGTTCTTC. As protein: CASSLGGLAGSSYNEQFF.